This TCR beta chain was found in a study of T cell changes during pregnancy in multiple sclerosis. CDR3 length: 13 residues. V trimming: 5 bases; J trimming: 14 bases; junction bases outside the gene matches: 7. Germline V gene lookup returns CDR1 LNHDA and CDR2 SQIVND (reference sequence). Produced via immunoSEQ multiplex PCR; TCRdb's table is partial and in-frame only. The data contain 35,000 to 50,000 clones, around 90% of them singletons. The chain employs TRBV19 and TRBJ1-6; 9 nucleotides match TRBD1. The sequencing here drew on peripheral blood, taken in the second trimester of pregnancy. This TCR came from a female donor in good health, enrolled as a control in a pregnancy study. CDR3 sequence reads: CASSEGTGLTLHF. The CDR3 nucleotides are TGTGCCAGTAGTGAAGGGACAGGGCTCACCCTCCACTTT.